This TCR beta chain was obtained from a study of blood T cell repertoires in COVID-19. CDR1 is LGHDT, CDR2 YNNKEL, per germline (reference sequence). CDR3 length: 15 amino acids. Trimming pared 4 bases from V and 0 bases from J, leaving 12 bases between. Assay: immunoSEQ multiplex PCR; the TCRdb copy retains only in-frame clones and omits some. The data contain 84,000 or so clones, approximately 92% of them singletons. The sequencing sample was made of peripheral blood. The TCR sequence derives from a woman aged 55-70 years with active COVID-19. V and J are TRBV3-1 (or the pseudogene TRBV3-2) and TRBJ1-2, with a weak D call TRBD1 (6 bases). DNA for the CDR3: TGTGCCAGCAGCCTCCGACAGGCAGCTAACTATGGCTACACCTTC. Protein product: CASSLRQAANYGYTF.